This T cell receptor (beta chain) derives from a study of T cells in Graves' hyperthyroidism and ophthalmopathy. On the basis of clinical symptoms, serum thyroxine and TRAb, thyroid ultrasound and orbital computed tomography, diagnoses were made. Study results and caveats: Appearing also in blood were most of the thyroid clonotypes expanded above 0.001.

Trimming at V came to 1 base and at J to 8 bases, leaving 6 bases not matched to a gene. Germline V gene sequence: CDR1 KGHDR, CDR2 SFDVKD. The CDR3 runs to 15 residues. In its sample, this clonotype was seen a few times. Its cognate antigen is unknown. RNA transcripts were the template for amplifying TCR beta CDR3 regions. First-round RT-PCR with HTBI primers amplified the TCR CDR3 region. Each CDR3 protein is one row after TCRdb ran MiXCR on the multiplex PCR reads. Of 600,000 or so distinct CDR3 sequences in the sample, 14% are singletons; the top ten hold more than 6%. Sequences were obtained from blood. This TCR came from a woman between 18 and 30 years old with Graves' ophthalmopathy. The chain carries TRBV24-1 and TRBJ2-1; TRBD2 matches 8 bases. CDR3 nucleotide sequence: TGTGCCACCAGTGATTTCGCCACGCGGGGGGATGAGCAGTTCTTC. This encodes CATSDFATRGDEQFF.